The rows below give T cell receptor beta chains drawn from one sample of a study of blood T cell repertoires in COVID-19. Data came from immunoSEQ multiplex PCR; TCRdb stores just in-frame clones and leaves some out. The data show about 260,000 clones, about 82% seen once. The sample taken for sequencing was PBMCs or T cells enriched from blood (not recorded which). The receptors were gathered from a woman aged 45-59 years who had recovered from COVID-19. Each CDR3 is given with its conserved first and last residue. The listing skips clone size in some rows; elsewhere it reads once, few, many or a size class.

>TRBJ1-3|12|.|TRBV30
CAWKRAGNTIYF
>TRBJ1-1|16|once|TRBV19
CASSYSPGQGISEAFF
>TRBJ2-2|16|.|TRBV12-5
CASGTTSGGPTGELFF
>TRBJ1-1|15|.|TRBV14
CASSQDLTMNTEAFF
>TRBJ1-2|13|.|TRBV12-5
CASGLFGVRGYTF
>TRBJ2-7|14|.|TRBV29-1
CSVVGRAPPYEQYF
>TRBJ2-3|14|.|TRBV19
CASSTPGEADTQYF
>TRBJ2-1|14|.|TRBV27
CASIGLAGYNEQFF
>TRBJ2-2|16|.|TRBV7-2
CASSLVTGVRTGELFF
>TRBJ1-1|13|.|TRBV5-1
CASSLEGRTEAFF
>TRBJ2-7|10|.|TRBV20-1
CSASGDEQYF
>TRBJ2-3|14|.|TRBV14
CASSQVIAGDTQYF
>TRBJ1-2|15|.|TRBV6-5
CASSRPPGQGDGYTF